A single sample gave rise to the 18 T cell receptor beta chains below, sequenced in a study of T-cell memory formation after mild COVID-19. TCRdb analysed the 5' RACE reads with MiXCR anew, one entry per CDR3 protein. The sample carries under 400,000 distinct CDR3 sequences, under 30% recorded once. Sequencing was performed on PBMCs or a T cell subset sorted from them (not recorded which). The receptors were gathered from an adult woman who had mild COVID-19 (a few samples of this study predate the infection). Cell type and time point are not known.

The chain combines TRBV24-1 with TRBJ2-7; D perhaps matches TRBD2 (6 bases). Trimming pared 2 bases from V and 0 bases from J, leaving 19 bases between. CDR1 and CDR2 from the germline V gene are KGHDR and SFDVKD. This CDR3 is built from 18 residues. The CDR3 region has the DNA TGTGCCACCAGTGATTCCCGAAATCCGGGACTCTTCTCCTACGAGCAGTACTTC. The encoded protein is CATSDSRNPGLFSYEQYF.

V usage is TRBV4-1 and J usage is TRBJ1-5; D uncertain. The CDR3 consists of 16 residues. Germline V gives CDR1 MGHRA, CDR2 YSYEKL. V dropped 5 bases and J dropped 2 bases, with 16 bases sitting between them. The CDR3 reads CASSRGIPGGNQPQHF. The CDR3 DNA follows: TGCGCCAGCAGCAGAGGGATCCCGGGCGGCAATCAGCCCCAGCATTTT.

The chain uses TRBV4-1 and TRBJ2-5; D may be TRBD1 or TRBD2 (5 bases each). The V end was cut by 4 bases, the J end by 0 bases, with 21 bases between. From germline, CDR1 is MGHRA and CDR2 YSYEKL. This CDR3 region has 18 residues. CDR3 amino acids: CASSPLKGSHRNQETQYF. The DNA of the CDR3 is TGCGCCAGCAGCCCTCTCAAGGGGAGTCATCGTAACCAAGAGACCCAGTACTTC.

The sample holds a few counts of this clonotype. The chain links TRBV12-3 or TRBV12-4 to TRBJ2-7; 9 positions match TRBD1. After removal of 5 bases from V and 0 bases from J, the junction contained 17 bases not matched to a gene. The CDR3 is 19 residues long. As DNA, the CDR3 is TGTGCCAGCAGTACAGACCATCCCGGGACAGGGATTTACTCCTACGAGCAGTACTTC. This gives the protein CASSTDHPGTGIYSYEQYF.

This clonotype was counted a few times. V gene TRBV20-1 combines with J gene TRBJ2-7; weak D call: TRBD2 (5 bases). The CDR3 totals 11 residues. Trimming took 8 bases from V and 0 from J, leaving 8 bases between them. The germline V gene has CDR1 DFQATT and CDR2 SNEGSKA (reference sequence). CDR3: CSPGSSYEQYF. The CDR3 region has the DNA TGCAGTCCGGGGAGCTCCTACGAGCAGTACTTC.

CDR3 loop: CASSARMSSYEQYF. In DNA form, the CDR3 reads TGTGCCAGCAGCGCCCGGATGAGCTCCTACGAGCAGTACTTC. The rearrangement links TRBV7-6 to TRBJ2-7; D is unclear. The germline V gene encodes CDR1 SGHVS and CDR2 FNYEAQ. V lost 5 bases and J lost 0, with 11 bases in between. The CDR3 loop spans 14 amino acids.

This clonotype came up a few times. The J gene is TRBJ1-6, the V gene TRBV7-6, with TRBD1 matching over 10 bases. The germline V gene encodes CDR1 SGHVS and CDR2 FNYEAQ. This CDR3 has 16 amino acids. The V gene end was trimmed by 5 bases and the J gene end by 5 bases; junction bases not matched to a gene: 6. The CDR3 DNA is TGTGCCAGCAGCCCCCGACAGGGGGCGAATAATTCACCCCTCCACTTT. Its translation: CASSPRQGANNSPLHF.

This clonotype was counted only a few times. The rearrangement uses TRBV27 and TRBJ2-5; D is perhaps TRBD2 (6 bases). This CDR3 comprises 14 residues. Trimming shortened V by 8 bases and J by 2 bases, and 15 bases separated the two germline ends. Germline values: CDR1 MNHEY, CDR2 SMNVEV (reference sequence). CDR3 amino acids: CASADGGKQETQYF. The CDR3 DNA reads TGTGCCAGCGCAGATGGAGGGAAGCAAGAGACCCAGTACTTC.

The genes are TRBV15 and TRBJ2-7; 8 bases fit TRBD1. The CDR3 loop spans 16 amino acids. The V segment lost 1 base and the J segment 2 bases; nucleotides outside the gene matches: 7. The germline V gene encodes CDR1 LNHNV and CDR2 YYDKDF (reference sequence). The CDR3 DNA is TGTGCCACCAGCAGAGGGGTTGACAGGGGACCCTACGAGCAGTACTTC. This encodes CATSRGVDRGPYEQYF.

V usage is TRBV6-2 or TRBV6-3 and J usage is TRBJ2-2, with D maybe TRBD2 (5 bases). V was trimmed by 6 bases and J by 1 base, leaving 15 bases between them. The germline V gene encodes CDR1 MNHEY and CDR2 SVGEGT. CDR3 length: 16 residues. DNA for the CDR3: TGTGCCAGCAGGCCCCCCGGGGTACTGAACACCGGGGAGCTGTTTTTT. Amino acids: CASRPPGVLNTGELFF.

The chain recombines TRBV5-6 with TRBJ2-3; unclear D gene. Germline V lookup: CDR1 SGHDT, CDR2 YYEEEE. This CDR3 contains 12 residues. Trimming took off 0 bases at V and 8 bases at J, with 7 bases between the two ends. CDR3 amino acids: CASSLGGSTQYF. CDR3 DNA: TGTGCCAGCAGCTTGGGTGGTAGTACGCAGTATTTT. Drawing the rest from reference TRBV5-6 and TRBJ2-3, the complete variable domain is DAGVTQSPTHLIKTRGQQVTLRCSPKSGHDTVSWYQQALGQGPQFIFQYYEEEERQRGNFPDRFSGHQFPNYSSELNVNALLLGDSALYLCASSLGGSTQYFGPGTRLTVL.

This clonotype was detected a few times. This chain links TRBV5-6 with TRBJ2-3; maybe TRBD2 (6 bases). The CDR3 consists of 14 residues. The V end lost 4 bases, the J end lost 4 bases, and 13 bases lay between the germline ends. Germline V CDR1 and CDR2: SGHDT, YYEEEE. The CDR3 nucleotides read TGTGCCAGCAGCCCGCCAGCGGGCGCAGATACGCAGTATTTT. It translates to CASSPPAGADTQYF.

The chain combines TRBV6-4 with TRBJ1-2; D gene unclear. CDR1 and CDR2 (germline): MRHNA, SNTAGT. The V end lost 2 bases, the J end lost 4 bases, and 8 bases lay between the germline ends. This CDR3 is built from 13 residues. CDR3 amino acids: CASSDADFYGYTF. Written as DNA, the CDR3 is TGTGCCAGCAGTGACGCCGATTTCTATGGCTACACCTTC.

This clonotype has just a few counts. The chain employs TRBV7-6 and TRBJ1-1; 8 bases line up with TRBD1. The CDR3 runs 12 residues. CDR1 is SGHVS and CDR2 is FNYEAQ in the germline V gene. V lost 5 bases, J lost 7 bases, and 3 bases stayed unmatched. CDR3 loop: CASSPGTGEAFF. The DNA of the CDR3 is TGTGCCAGCAGCCCAGGGACAGGTGAAGCTTTCTTT.

J is TRBJ2-1 and V is TRBV29-1; no clear D gene. CDR1 and CDR2 from the germline V gene are SQVTM and ANQGSEA. V was shortened by 8 bases and J by 0 bases, with 11 bases between the two germline ends. The CDR3 is 13 amino acids. The CDR3 nucleotides read TGCAGCTTCCTGCCGAGCTCCTACAATGAGCAGTTCTTC. This gives the protein CSFLPSSYNEQFF.

This clonotype has a handful of counts. CDR3 coding DNA: TGTGCCAGCAGTACCGATCCCATGGCCAACAACGAGCAGTACTTC. This sequence encodes CASSTDPMANNEQYF. The J gene is TRBJ2-7, the V gene TRBV6-5; D not certain. Germline V gene data show CDR1 as MNHEY and CDR2 as SVGAGI. The V end lost 5 bases, the J end lost 5 bases, and 19 bases lay between the germline ends. The CDR3 loop spans 15 amino acids.

The chain recombines TRBV11-2 with TRBJ2-1; TRBD1 matches at 7 bases. There are 13 residues in the CDR3. CDR1 is SGHAT, CDR2 FQNNGV, per germline. V was pared by 5 bases and J by 13 bases, with 11 bases of the junction left unmatched. The CDR3 reads CASSHEPQGSQFF. The CDR3 nucleotides are TGTGCCAGCAGCCACGAACCACAGGGGTCTCAGTTCTTC.

This rearrangement joins TRBV24-1 to TRBJ1-2; no reliable D call. The V gene lost 4 bases and the J gene lost 0 bases, with 14 bases spanning the gap. The CDR3 is 16 amino acids. Germline-derived CDR1 and CDR2 are KGHDR and SFDVKD. The CDR3: CATSDAGQAPNYGYTF. CDR3 sequence (DNA): TGTGCCACCAGTGACGCCGGCCAGGCCCCTAACTATGGCTACACCTTC.